This T cell receptor beta chain was recorded in a study of shared clonotypes between healthy human individuals. CDR1 and CDR2 from the germline V gene are SQVTM and ANQGSEA. This CDR3 is built from 19 residues. Trimming removed 6 bases from V and 0 bases from J; junction bases left unmatched: 18. Replicate PCRs from sorted subsets contained around 200 ng DNA, which is 29,000 or so T cell genomes. Generated by immunoSEQ multiplex PCR, the TCRdb table keeps only in-frame clones and is missing some. In the table there are millions of clones, 85% to 95% of which are singletons. Concerning this clone: Its antigen is not identified.

The study, taken as a whole, reports: Estimated richness values were generally larger in naive subsets than in memory subsets. Read depth was anticipated to influence clonotype sharing among donors.

The source material was naive CD4+ T cells sorted from blood. The subset was: CD45RA+ positively selected. The TCR was taken from a man between 18 and 29 years old in good health. The V call is TRBV29-1, the J call TRBJ2-1, with 9 bases lining up with TRBD1. In DNA form, the CDR3 reads TGCAGCGTAGCCGGGACAGGGAAAATTAGCGGTAGCTCCTACAATGAGCAGTTCTTC. It specifies CSVAGTGKISGSSYNEQFF.